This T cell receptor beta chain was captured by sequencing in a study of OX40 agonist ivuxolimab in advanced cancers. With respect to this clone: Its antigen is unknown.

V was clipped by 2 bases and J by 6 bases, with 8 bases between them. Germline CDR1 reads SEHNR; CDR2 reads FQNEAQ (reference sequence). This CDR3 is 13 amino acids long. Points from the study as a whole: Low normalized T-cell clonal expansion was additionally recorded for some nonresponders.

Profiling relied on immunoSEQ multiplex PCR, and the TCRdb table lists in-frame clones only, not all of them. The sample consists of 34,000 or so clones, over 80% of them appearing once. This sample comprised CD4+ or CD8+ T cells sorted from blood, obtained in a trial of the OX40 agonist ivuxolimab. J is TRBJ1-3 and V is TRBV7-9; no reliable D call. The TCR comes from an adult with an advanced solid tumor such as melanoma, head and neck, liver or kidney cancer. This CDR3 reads CASSLTDLNTIYF. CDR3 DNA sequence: TGTGCCAGCAGCTTAACGGACCTAAACACCATATATTTT.